These T cell receptor beta chains were read from a single sample in a study of identical twins. TCRdb processed the 5' RACE reads anew with MiXCR; each CDR3 protein has one entry. In the table there are around 220,000 distinct CDR3 sequences, more than 9% of which are singletons. Material for sequencing was memory T cells sorted from blood. Receptors originate from a man between 45 and 60 years old in good health. CDR3s include the opening cysteine and the closing phenylalanine or tryptophan. D genes are given only for firm matches. Clone size, where shown, is once, few, many, or a class for clones that have expanded.

j_call v_call d_call clone_size cdr3_aa cdr3_nt
TRBJ1-1 TRBV19 - - CASSPRTAGDTEAFF TGTGCCAGTAGTCCTCGGACAGCTGGGGACACTGAAGCTTTCTTT
TRBJ1-1 TRBV18 - few CASSRRPDSLSFF TGTGCCAGCTCACGGAGACCGGACAGCCTTTCTTTCTTT
TRBJ2-6 TRBV20-1 - many CSARDVSGANVLTF TGCAGTGCTAGAGATGTATCTGGGGCCAACGTCCTGACTTTC
TRBJ2-1 TRBV5-1 - many CASSLDVVNEQFF TGCGCCAGCAGTCTGGATGTGGTGAATGAGCAGTTCTTC
TRBJ1-1 TRBV15 - many CATSREYFGMGTEAFF TGTGCCACCAGCAGAGAATACTTTGGGATGGGCACTGAAGCTTTCTTT
TRBJ2-5 TRBV29-1 - many CSVDSYKGGETQYF TGCAGCGTCGATTCTTACAAGGGGGGAGAGACCCAGTACTTC
TRBJ2-1 TRBV6-1 TRBD2 few CASSRGTSGSNEQFF TGTGCCAGCAGCCGCGGGACTAGCGGGAGCAATGAGCAGTTCTTC
TRBJ1-6 TRBV4-3 - few CASSQDPGAGSPLHF TGCGCCAGCAGCCAAGACCCGGGGGCCGGTTCACCCCTCCACTTT
TRBJ1-1 TRBV2 - - CASSATAMNTEAFF TGTGCCAGCAGTGCAACAGCTATGAACACTGAAGCTTTCTTT
TRBJ2-3 TRBV28 TRBD2 - CASSPTPGGRTQYF TGTGCCAGCAGTCCGACCCCGGGGGGTAGGACGCAGTATTTT
TRBJ1-4 TRBV7-9 - many CASSLFGNEKLFF TGTGCCAGCAGCTTATTCGGCAATGAAAAACTGTTTTTT